This T cell receptor (beta chain) was sequenced for a study of blood T cell repertoires in COVID-19. Study-level background: Sites across the United States, Italy and Spain contributed samples from acute and convalescent COVID-19. PBMCs, B-cell-depleted T cells, or T cells provided the cDNA or gDNA that made up the material.

Between the trimmed V and J ends, which lost 6 bases and 6 bases, there was a span of 17 bases. The germline gives CDR1 MNHNY, CDR2 SVGAGI (reference sequence). This CDR3 is built from 15 residues. Authors' data handling: Amplified reference gene primers provided the basis for estimating nucleated cell counts. Some clones are missing from TCRdb's copy, which holds only in-frame ones; the method was immunoSEQ multiplex PCR. V, J and clone size are those of that table, while D and trimming were read from the DNA. There are under 75,000 clones in the sample; approximately 80% occur only once, and about 50% lies in the top ten.

The material sequenced was peripheral blood. This rearrangement joins TRBV6-6 to TRBJ2-2, with D possibly being TRBD2 (6 bases). This receptor was identified in a woman aged 80 or older with acute or convalescent COVID-19. CDR3: CASRDVAGLSGELFF. Written as DNA, the CDR3 is TGTGCCAGCAGGGACGTGGCGGGACTGTCCGGGGAGCTGTTTTTT.